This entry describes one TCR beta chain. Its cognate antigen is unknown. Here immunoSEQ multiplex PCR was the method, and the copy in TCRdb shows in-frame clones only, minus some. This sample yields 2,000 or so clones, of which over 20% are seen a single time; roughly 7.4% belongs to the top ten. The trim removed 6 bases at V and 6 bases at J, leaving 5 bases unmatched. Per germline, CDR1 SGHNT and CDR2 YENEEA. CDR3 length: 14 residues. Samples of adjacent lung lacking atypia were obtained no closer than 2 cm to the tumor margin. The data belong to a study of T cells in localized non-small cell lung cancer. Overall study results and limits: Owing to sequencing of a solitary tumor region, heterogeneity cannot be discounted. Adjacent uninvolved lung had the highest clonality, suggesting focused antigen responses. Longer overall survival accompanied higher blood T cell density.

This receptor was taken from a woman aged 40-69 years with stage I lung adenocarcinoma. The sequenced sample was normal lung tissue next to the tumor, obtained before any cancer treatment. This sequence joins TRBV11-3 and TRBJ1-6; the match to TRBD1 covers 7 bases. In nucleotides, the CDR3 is TGTGCCAGCAGGATGACAGGGCCTAATTCACCCCTCCACTTT. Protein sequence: CASRMTGPNSPLHF.